These 6 T cell receptor beta chains share one sample of origin, sequenced in a study of T cell responses to AZD1222 COVID-19 vaccine. TCRdb keeps only in-frame clones here, not all; method: immunoSEQ multiplex PCR. The sample has 95,000 to 100,000 clones, approximately 90% seen once. The sample here was peripheral blood, taken on day 0 of AZD1222 vaccination. The receptor set was obtained from an adult in good health.

V gene TRBV6-1 combines with J gene TRBJ2-1, with 12 bases lining up with TRBD2. V trimming: 4 bases; J trimming: 3 bases; junction bases outside the gene matches: 7. Germline V gives CDR1 MNHNS, CDR2 SASEGT. The CDR3 sequence is 17 residues long. CDR3 sequence (DNA): TGTGCCAGCAGTGGACGACTAGCGGGGGTCTACTACAATGAGCAGTTCTTC. Translated: CASSGRLAGVYYNEQFF.

The V and J genes are TRBV2 and TRBJ1-4; TRBD1 might be the D (6 bases). Trimming took 5 bases from V and 4 from J, leaving 8 bases between them. Germline CDR1 and CDR2: SNHLY and FYNNEI. The CDR3 totals 13 residues. In DNA form, the CDR3 reads TGTGCCAGCAGTCAGGGGATTAATGAAAAACTGTTTTTT. Translation gives CASSQGINEKLFF.

In its sample, this clone was seen a few times. The chain recombines TRBV19 with TRBJ1-5, with a possible D match to TRBD1 (5 bases). The CDR3 totals 18 residues. Germline values: CDR1 LNHDA, CDR2 SQIVND (reference sequence). The germline V and J ends were trimmed by 0 bases and 5 bases, with 20 bases remaining between them. The chain's CDR3 is CASSIDHSGNMDDQPQHF. The CDR3 DNA is TGTGCCAGTAGTATAGATCATTCAGGGAACATGGACGATCAGCCCCAGCATTTT.

This chain uses TRBV27 with TRBJ1-2; D uncertain. V gave up 3 bases and J gave up 8 bases, with 22 bases separating them. The CDR3 sequence is 16 residues long. CDR1 is MNHEY, CDR2 SMNVEV, per germline (reference sequence). In DNA form, the CDR3 reads TGTGCCAGCAGTTTGGGTCCTGGCGACCCCTTAGAAGGCTACACCTTC. Its protein is CASSLGPGDPLEGYTF.

The chain carries TRBV5-1 and TRBJ2-5, with D possibly called TRBD1 or TRBD2 (5 bases each). The CDR3 contains 15 residues. Germline values: CDR1 SGHRS, CDR2 YFSETQ. Trimming took 6 bases from V and 3 from J, leaving 18 bases between them. The CDR3 DNA follows: TGCGCCAGCAAAAAGACGGGGCGCGATGAAGAGACCCAGTACTTC. Its translation is CASKKTGRDEETQYF. The entire variable domain, with the rest obtained from reference TRBV5-1 and TRBJ2-5, is as follows: KAGVTQTPRYLIKTRGQQVTLSCSPISGHRSVSWYQQTPGQGLQFLFEYFSETQRNKGNFPGRFSGRQFSNSRSEMNVSTLELGDSALYLCASKKTGRDEETQYFGPGTRLLVL.

The J gene is TRBJ1-3, the V gene TRBV29-1, with a possible D match to TRBD1 (5 bases). Germline lookup yields CDR1 SQVTM and CDR2 ANQGSEA. Deletions cut 6 bases from V and 2 bases from J, with 11 bases between. CDR3 length: 13 residues. The CDR3 loop is CSVSTRAGNTIYF. The CDR3 DNA sequence: TGCAGCGTCTCTACCAGGGCTGGAAACACCATATATTTT.